This TCR beta chain was found in a study of T cells after yellow fever vaccination. Overall study findings and caveats: Subsequent booster samples again held most clones from primary vaccination (roughly 95% CD4, over 80% CD8).

Each CDR3 protein is one row after TCRdb ran MiXCR on the 5' RACE reads. The profile shows roughly 240,000 distinct CDR3 sequences, more than 6.5% of them singletons. The V and J ends lost 2 bases and 2 bases, in that order; junction bases with no gene match: 8. This CDR3 is built from 18 residues. The germline V gene encodes CDR1 MNHEY and CDR2 SMNVEV (reference sequence). This clonotype is classed as medium-sized (0.01 to 0.1%). Antigen: not known. The sample here was CD4+ T cells sorted from PBMCs, taken on the day of the yellow fever booster vaccination. This clonotype originated in a man under 40 who received the YFV17D yellow fever vaccine. The chain combines TRBV27 with TRBJ2-3, with 12 bases aligning to TRBD2. The CDR3 is CASSLRSSGRVPTDTQYF. CDR3 DNA: TGTGCCAGCAGTTTAAGGTCTAGCGGGAGGGTGCCCACAGATACGCAGTATTTT.